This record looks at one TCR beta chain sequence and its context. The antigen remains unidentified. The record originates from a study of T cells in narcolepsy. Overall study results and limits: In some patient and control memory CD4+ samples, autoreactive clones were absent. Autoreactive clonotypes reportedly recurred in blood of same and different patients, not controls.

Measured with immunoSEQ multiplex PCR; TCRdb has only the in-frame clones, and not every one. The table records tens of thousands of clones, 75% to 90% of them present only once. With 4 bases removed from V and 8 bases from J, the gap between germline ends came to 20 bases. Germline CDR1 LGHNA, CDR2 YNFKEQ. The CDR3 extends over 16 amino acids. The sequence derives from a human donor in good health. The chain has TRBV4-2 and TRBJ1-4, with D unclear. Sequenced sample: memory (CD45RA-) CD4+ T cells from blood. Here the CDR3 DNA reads TGTGCCAGCAGCCCCAAGGGAGGACCCAAAATAGAAAAACTGTTTTTT. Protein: CASSPKGGPKIEKLFF.